These T cell receptor beta chains were read from a single sample in a study of blood T cell repertoires in COVID-19. Libraries were prepared by immunoSEQ multiplex PCR; TCRdb keeps only in-frame clonotypes and omits some of them. The table shows around 130,000 clones, with roughly 84% occurring only once. Sequencing used peripheral blood. The receptors shown here come from a human donor in a cohort sampled during active COVID-19. Both conserved end residues are part of each CDR3. The D gene is left open where the match is weak. Clone size is shown for a subset of rows, as once, few, many or a class of expanded clone.

abundance,v_gene,d_gene,j_gene,CDR3nt,CDR3aa
NA,TRBV3-1/TRBV3-2,NA,TRBJ2-5,TGTGCCAGCAGCCTCCTAGCCCCCGGGGGCCAAGAGACCCAGTACTTC,CASSLLAPGGQETQYF
NA,TRBV5-4,TRBD1,TRBJ1-1,TGTGCCAGCAGCTTGCCCCCGACAGGGGGCAACACTGAAGCTTTCTTT,CASSLPPTGGNTEAFF
NA,TRBV6-6,NA,TRBJ1-1,TGTGCCAGCAGTCAAGACAGGGAAGCTTTCTTT,CASSQDREAFF
NA,TRBV29-1,TRBD1,TRBJ1-3,TGCAGCGTTGCAGGGGGGACAGGGTCTGGAAACACCATATATTTT,CSVAGGTGSGNTIYF
NA,TRBV3-1/TRBV3-2,TRBD1,TRBJ1-1,TGTGCCAGCAGCCGAACAGGGGCGGAAGCTTTCTTT,CASSRTGAEAFF
NA,TRBV6-2/TRBV6-3,NA,TRBJ2-7,TGTGCCAGCAGTAGAATGACAGCCCCGGAGCAGTACTTC,CASSRMTAPEQYF
NA,TRBV12-3/TRBV12-4,NA,TRBJ2-2,TGTGCCAGCAGTCCCGGGGGCACCGGGGAGCTGTTTTTT,CASSPGGTGELFF
NA,TRBV15,TRBD1,TRBJ2-2,TGTGCCACCAGCAGATGGACAGGGAACACCGGGGAGCTGTTTTTT,CATSRWTGNTGELFF
NA,TRBV6-4,NA,TRBJ2-2,TGTGCCAGCAGTGAAGTCTGGCCGTTGGCCGGGGAGCTGTTTTTT,CASSEVWPLAGELFF
few,TRBV3-1/TRBV3-2,NA,TRBJ1-2,TGTGCCAGCAGCCAATCCTGGGGCGGGGGAAGTACTGGCTACACCTTC,CASSQSWGGGSTGYTF
NA,TRBV3-1/TRBV3-2,NA,TRBJ1-3,TGTGCCAGCAGCCAGAGACAGGGAAACACCATATATTTT,CASSQRQGNTIYF
NA,TRBV6-2/TRBV6-3,TRBD1,TRBJ1-5,TGTGCCAGCAGTGGAGGGGGCGCAGGCAATCAGCCCCAGCATTTT,CASSGGGAGNQPQHF
NA,TRBV27,NA,TRBJ1-4,TGTGCCAGCACTCGAATAGGGGAAGGTGAAAAACTGTTTTTT,CASTRIGEGEKLFF
NA,TRBV2,TRBD1,TRBJ1-2,TGTGCCAGCAGAGACAGGGGTGGTTATGGCTACACCTTC,CASRDRGGYGYTF
NA,TRBV2,NA,TRBJ1-1,TGTGCCAGCAGTACTACAGGGTCCGAGGAGACTGAAGCTTTCTTT,CASSTTGSEETEAFF
NA,TRBV15,NA,TRBJ1-3,TGTGCCACCAAAGACCGATACGAGGAAACTAGGTCCATATATTTT,CATKDRYEETRSIYF
few,TRBV7-9,NA,TRBJ1-1,TGTGCCAGCAGCTTACTTGTGGCCACTGAAGCTTTCTTT,CASSLLVATEAFF
NA,TRBV10-3,NA,TRBJ2-5,TGTGCCATCAGTGTTCAGGAAGAGACCCAGTACTTC,CAISVQEETQYF
NA,TRBV5-1,TRBD1,TRBJ2-2,TGCGCCAGCAGCTTGGAAGGACAGGGGACCGGGGAGCTGTTTTTT,CASSLEGQGTGELFF
NA,TRBV19,NA,TRBJ1-2,TGTGCCAGTAGTCCCGATAGGAGCTATGGCTACACCTTC,CASSPDRSYGYTF
NA,TRBV6-5,NA,TRBJ1-5,TGTGCCAGCAGTTCCCCCCGGCAGCCCCAGCATTTT,CASSSPRQPQHF
once,TRBV6-4,TRBD1,TRBJ2-1,TGTGCCAGCAGCCGGGACAGGGGAGATGAGCAGTTCTTC,CASSRDRGDEQFF
NA,TRBV18,NA,TRBJ1-5,TGTGCCAGCTCACCAAGCTCGGATCAGCCCCAGCATTTT,CASSPSSDQPQHF
NA,TRBV25-1,NA,TRBJ1-1,TGTGCCAGCAGTGATTGGGGGGAGACTGAAGCTTTCTTT,CASSDWGETEAFF
NA,TRBV25-1,NA,TRBJ1-1,TGTGCCAGCAGTGACCCCAGCTTCGGGGGTGAAGCTTTCTTT,CASSDPSFGGEAFF
NA,TRBV5-6,TRBD1,TRBJ1-5,TGTGCCAGCAGTTCGGACAGGGGGCGAGTCAGTCAGCCCCAGCATTTT,CASSSDRGRVSQPQHF
NA,TRBV5-4,TRBD1,TRBJ1-4,TGTGCCAGCAGCTCGGGACAGAGTAATGAAAAACTGTTTTTT,CASSSGQSNEKLFF
NA,TRBV24-1,NA,TRBJ2-3,TGTGCCACCAGTGCTGGTGGGGGGGCATCGACAGATACGCAGTATTTT,CATSAGGGASTDTQYF
once,TRBV18,TRBD1,TRBJ1-5,TGTGCCAGCTCAGCTACCGGGACAGAGAATCAGCCCCAGCATTTT,CASSATGTENQPQHF
NA,TRBV27,TRBD2,TRBJ2-5,TGTGCCAGCAGCGTTCACCCCGGGACTATCTCAGAGACCCAGTACTTC,CASSVHPGTISETQYF
NA,TRBV5-6,NA,TRBJ2-5,TGTGCCAGCAGCCCTTCCATGGGGGCCTCTGGGGAGACCCAGTACTTC,CASSPSMGASGETQYF
once,TRBV28,TRBD1,TRBJ1-2,TGTGCCAGCAGTCGGAATACCGGGACAGGGGGCAACTATGGCTACACCTTC,CASSRNTGTGGNYGYTF
once,TRBV5-1,NA,TRBJ2-5,TGCGCCAGCAGCCCGGGGGGCTGGGAGACCCAGTACTTC,CASSPGGWETQYF
NA,TRBV18,TRBD2,TRBJ2-2,TGTGCCAGCTCACCACGTCCAGCGGGGGGGCCTAACACCGGGGAGCTGTTTTTT,CASSPRPAGGPNTGELFF
NA,TRBV10-1,TRBD1,TRBJ2-7,TGCGCCAGCAGCCCTTCGGACAGGGACAGTGACGAGCAGTACTTC,CASSPSDRDSDEQYF
NA,TRBV20-1,TRBD2,TRBJ2-3,TGCAGTGCAGACGGACTAGTTGAGCAGTATTTT,CSADGLVEQYF
NA,TRBV3-1/TRBV3-2,NA,TRBJ2-1,TGTGCCAGCAGCCAAGAGAGGTGGATTCAGTTCAATGAGCAGTTCTTC,CASSQERWIQFNEQFF
NA,TRBV5-4,TRBD1,TRBJ1-2,TGTGCCAGTAGACCGGGACAGAACGATTATGGCTACACCTTC,CASRPGQNDYGYTF
NA,TRBV11-2,TRBD2,TRBJ2-5,TGTGCCAGCAGCTTAGGACTAGCGGGAGAGACCCAGTACTTC,CASSLGLAGETQYF
NA,TRBV5-1,TRBD1,TRBJ1-3,TGCGCCAGCAGCTCGACAGGGGGGTCTGGAAACACCATATATTTT,CASSSTGGSGNTIYF
NA,TRBV27,TRBD1,TRBJ1-6,TGTGCCAGCAGGTTGACAGGGGCCAACTATAATTCACCCCTCCACTTT,CASRLTGANYNSPLHF
NA,TRBV3-1/TRBV3-2,NA,TRBJ2-5,TGTGCCAGCAGCCGGGACTTTCAAGAGACCCAGTACTTC,CASSRDFQETQYF
NA,TRBV19,NA,TRBJ2-1,TGTGCCAGTAGTATCTTTCGGGGAGGGGGGTCGATCTACAATGAGCAGTTCTTC,CASSIFRGGGSIYNEQFF
NA,TRBV2,NA,TRBJ2-3,TGTGCCAGCAGTGAAGTTGACAGCCCGAGCCGCACAGATACGCAGTATTTT,CASSEVDSPSRTDTQYF
NA,TRBV5-1,NA,TRBJ1-4,TGCGCCAGCAGCTTGGAGGGGATGAGTGAAAAACTGTTTTTT,CASSLEGMSEKLFF
NA,TRBV7-9,TRBD1,TRBJ1-2,TGTGCCAGCAGCTTAGGCGCCGGACAGGGAAACTATGGCTACACCTTC,CASSLGAGQGNYGYTF
few,TRBV2,TRBD2,TRBJ2-5,TGTGCCAGCAGTGCTGTAGGGAGGGGGACCCAGTACTTC,CASSAVGRGTQYF
NA,TRBV7-8,NA,TRBJ1-1,TGTGCCAGCAGCTTCTCGGTGAACACTGAAGCTTTCTTT,CASSFSVNTEAFF
NA,TRBV5-1,NA,TRBJ2-7,TGCGCCAGCAGCATATCTGGGAGCGAGCAGTACTTC,CASSISGSEQYF
NA,TRBV5-5,NA,TRBJ1-5,TGTGCCAGCAGCTTGGCCGGAGGAATTAGCAATCAGCCCCAGCATTTT,CASSLAGGISNQPQHF